Listed here is a single T cell receptor (beta chain). Profiled with immunoSEQ multiplex PCR; TCRdb holds only in-frame clones, not every one. The profile covers over 300,000 clones, with roughly 88% appearing a single time and 0.9% to 1% taken by the ten largest. This entry comes from a study of blood T cell repertoires in COVID-19. About the research overall: The study drew acute and convalescent COVID-19 samples from the United States, Italy and Spain. The cDNA or gDNA used as material had been derived from T cells, B-cell-depleted T cells, or PBMCs.

Between the trimmed V and J ends, which lost 0 bases and 0 bases, there was a span of 3 bases. Germline V lookup: CDR1 LNHDA, CDR2 SQIVND (reference sequence). The length of the CDR3 is 15 residues. Participants spanned ages roughly 18 to 95 years and resided in 20 to 30 US areas. Each participant's cohort was designated according to participant-reported clinical history. This receptor was taken from a woman younger than 45 with acute COVID-19. This sequence joins TRBV19 and TRBJ2-6; D uncertain. The sequenced material came from PBMCs or T cells enriched from blood (not recorded which). Here the CDR3 reads CASSIDRSGANVLTF. CDR3 bases: TGTGCCAGTAGTATAGATCGCTCTGGGGCCAACGTCCTGACTTTC.